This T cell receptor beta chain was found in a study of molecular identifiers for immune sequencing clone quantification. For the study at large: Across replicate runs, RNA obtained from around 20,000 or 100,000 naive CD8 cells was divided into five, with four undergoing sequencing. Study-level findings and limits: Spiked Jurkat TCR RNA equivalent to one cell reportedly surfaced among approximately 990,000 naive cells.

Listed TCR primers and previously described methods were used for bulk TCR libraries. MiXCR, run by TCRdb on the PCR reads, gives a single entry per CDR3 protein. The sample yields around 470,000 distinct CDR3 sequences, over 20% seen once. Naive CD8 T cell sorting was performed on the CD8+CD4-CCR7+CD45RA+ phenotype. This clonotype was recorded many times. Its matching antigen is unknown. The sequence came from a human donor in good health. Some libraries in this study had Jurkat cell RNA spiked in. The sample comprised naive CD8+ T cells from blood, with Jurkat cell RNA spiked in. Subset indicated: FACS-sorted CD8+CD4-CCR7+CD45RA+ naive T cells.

The CDR3 reads CASSPGQGEKYF. The CDR3 nucleotides are TGTGCCAGCAGCCCAGGACAGGGAGAAAAGTACTTC. The rearrangement uses TRBV7-9 and TRBJ2-7; 8 positions agree with TRBD1. The ends lost 5 bases at V and 11 bases at J; junction bases unmatched: 8. Germline assignment: CDR1 SEHNR and CDR2 FQNEAQ (reference sequence). The CDR3 consists of 12 residues. Full variable domain (missing parts from reference TRBV7-9 and TRBJ2-7): DTGVSQNPRHKITKRGQNVTFRCDPISEHNRLYWYRQTLGQGPEFLTYFQNEAQLEKSRLLSDRFSAERPKGSFSTLEIQRTEQGDSAMYLCASSPGQGEKYFGPGTRLTVT.